A selection of T cell receptor beta chains follows, all from one sample in a study of PD-1 blockade in classical Hodgkin lymphoma. Assay used: immunoSEQ multiplex PCR; TCRdb lists only in-frame clones, some missing. Here the sample spans about 22,000 clones, about 70% being singletons. The source was CD4+ T cells from blood, collected before the fourth cycle of nivolumab. The receptors derive from a human donor with classical Hodgkin lymphoma. The CDR3 runs from the conserved cysteine through the conserved F or W. Each record gives: D gene, V gene, clone size, J gene, CDR3 protein, CDR3 DNA. A D gene is named only where the DNA matches it firmly. Not every row has a clone size; where given, it reads once, few, many or a size class.

NA	TRBV19	NA	TRBJ2-1	CASSIVPGGEQFF	TGTGCCAGTAGTATCGTCCCTGGAGGTGAGCAGTTCTTC
TRBD1	TRBV15	NA	TRBJ2-5	CATSSSGQGPPDLTQYF	TGTGCCACCAGCAGCTCAGGACAGGGGCCACCCGATTTGACCCAGTACTTC
NA	TRBV5-1	NA	TRBJ2-3	CASSLVSGKGADTQYF	TGCGCCAGCAGCTTGGTATCGGGGAAAGGGGCAGATACGCAGTATTTT
NA	TRBV6-6	NA	TRBJ1-2	CASSPSDRNNYGYTF	TGTGCCAGCAGTCCGAGCGACAGGAATAACTATGGCTACACCTTC
NA	TRBV5-5	NA	TRBJ2-7	CASSQDGIPGARDEQYF	TGTGCCAGCAGCCAAGATGGGATCCCAGGGGCGCGCGACGAGCAGTACTTC
TRBD1	TRBV28	NA	TRBJ1-5	CASSLDRGAQPQHF	TGTGCCAGCAGCCTTGACAGGGGAGCTCAGCCCCAGCATTTT
NA	TRBV11-1	NA	TRBJ2-1	CASSSGGLISYNEQFF	TGTGCCAGCAGCTCTGGGGGGCTCATCTCCTACAATGAGCAGTTCTTC
NA	TRBV30	NA	TRBJ2-5	CAWGTSIQTQYF	TGTGCCTGGGGAACTAGTATACAGACCCAGTACTTC
NA	TRBV10-3	NA	TRBJ2-1	CAISESPVSYNEQFF	TGTGCCATCAGTGAGTCACCAGTCTCCTACAATGAGCAGTTCTTC
NA	TRBV29-1	few	TRBJ1-2	CSVRTDQNYGYTF	TGCAGCGTTAGGACAGACCAAAACTATGGCTACACCTTC
NA	TRBV5-6	NA	TRBJ2-5	CASSLWGRETQYF	TGTGCCAGCAGCTTGTGGGGAAGGGAGACCCAGTACTTC
TRBD2	TRBV2	NA	TRBJ2-3	CASPVGSGATDTQYF	TGTGCCAGCCCTGTCGGTAGCGGGGCTACAGATACGCAGTATTTT
NA	TRBV28	few	TRBJ1-5	CASCGSNQPQHF	TGTGCCAGCTGTGGTAGCAATCAGCCCCAGCATTTT
NA	TRBV6-5	once	TRBJ2-1	CASRAYNEQFF	TGTGCCAGCAGGGCCTACAATGAGCAGTTCTTC
NA	TRBV7-2	NA	TRBJ2-5	CASSLGYETQYF	TGTGCCAGCAGCTTAGGTTACGAGACCCAGTACTTC
NA	TRBV18	NA	TRBJ1-3	CASSIDSSPGNTIYF	TGTGCCAGCTCAATTGACTCAAGTCCTGGAAACACCATATATTTT
NA	TRBV4-3	NA	TRBJ1-1	CASSQEGAGHTEAFF	TGCGCCAGCAGCCAAGAGGGGGCGGGACACACTGAAGCTTTCTTT